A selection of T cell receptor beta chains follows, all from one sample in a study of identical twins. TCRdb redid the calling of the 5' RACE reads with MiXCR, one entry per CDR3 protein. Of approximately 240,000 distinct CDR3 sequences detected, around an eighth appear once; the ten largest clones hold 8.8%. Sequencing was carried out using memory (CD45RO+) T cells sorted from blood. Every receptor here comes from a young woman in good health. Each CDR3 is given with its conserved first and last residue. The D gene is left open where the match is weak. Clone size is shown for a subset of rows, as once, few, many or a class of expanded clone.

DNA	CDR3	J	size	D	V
TGCGCCAGCAGCCATTCGCCGGGTCTAGCCAAAAACATTCAGTACTTC	CASSHSPGLAKNIQYF	TRBJ2-4	many	-	TRBV5-1
TGTGCCAGCAGTTCCGGGACAACCTACCACTACGAGCAGTACTTC	CASSSGTTYHYEQYF	TRBJ2-7	few	-	TRBV6-2/TRBV6-3
TGTGCCAGCAGCCCCGGGACGACCGGGGAGCTGTTTTTT	CASSPGTTGELFF	TRBJ2-2	many	-	TRBV7-9
TGTGCCAGCAGTCCGCTAACAGGGGTGAGGCAGTACTTC	CASSPLTGVRQYF	TRBJ2-7	many	TRBD1	TRBV12-3/TRBV12-4
TGTGCCAGCAGACCCGGGACTAGCGGGAGAGTCGATACGCAGTATTTT	CASRPGTSGRVDTQYF	TRBJ2-3	-	TRBD2	TRBV6-1
TGTGCCAGCAGCTCGATATGGGGGCGTGAGGGCTACACCTTC	CASSSIWGREGYTF	TRBJ1-2	-	-	TRBV7-9
TGTGCCAGCAGCAGGGCTAGTGGACTCTATGGCTACACCTTC	CASSRASGLYGYTF	TRBJ1-2	few	-	TRBV7-2
TGCAGTGCTAGGTATTTAGGGTGGGGGGAGAGGAAGAACACTGAAGCTTTCTTT	CSARYLGWGERKNTEAFF	TRBJ1-1	few	-	TRBV20-1
TGTGCCAGCAGCCAAGAAGGTGGCGGGGGGGCCTCCTACGAGCAGTACTTC	CASSQEGGGGASYEQYF	TRBJ2-7	-	TRBD2	TRBV4-2
TGTGCCAGCAGTCACCAGACCGTGAACACTGAAGCTTTCTTT	CASSHQTVNTEAFF	TRBJ1-1	-	-	TRBV6-5
TGCGCCAGCAGCTTGTGGGGCCAGGGGGGCGAGCAGTACTTC	CASSLWGQGGEQYF	TRBJ2-7	-	-	TRBV5-1
TGTGCCAGCAGCAGGGGACTAGCGGGAGGGCCCTCGGGTGAGCAGTTCTTC	CASSRGLAGGPSGEQFF	TRBJ2-1	few	TRBD2	TRBV11-3
TGTGCCAGCAGCGCCGGGACAGGGGGAACCGGGGAGCTGTTTTTT	CASSAGTGGTGELFF	TRBJ2-2	few	TRBD1	TRBV7-9
TGTGCCAGCAGCCCTGACGGGAACACTGAAGCTTTCTTT	CASSPDGNTEAFF	TRBJ1-1	few	-	TRBV14
TGTGCCAGCAGTGAAGTGCCGGGGGCAAGAGCTTTCTTT	CASSEVPGARAFF	TRBJ1-1	-	-	TRBV2
TGTGCCAGCAGGGGTGGACGGCGGGAAGCTAATAATTCACCCCTCCACTTT	CASRGGRREANNSPLHF	TRBJ1-6	-	-	TRBV4-2
TGCGCCAGCAGCAGGACTAGCGGGGGGATCAATGAGCAGTTCTTC	CASSRTSGGINEQFF	TRBJ2-1	once	TRBD2	TRBV5-1
TGTGCCAGCAGCTTAGGAGCGGGGGGAAACAATGAGCAGTTCTTC	CASSLGAGGNNEQFF	TRBJ2-1	-	TRBD2	TRBV5-4
TGTGCCATCAGTGAGCGGACGACCGGGGAGCTGTTTTTT	CAISERTTGELFF	TRBJ2-2	-	-	TRBV10-3
TGTGCCATCAGTGAGTTGAATTCACCCCTCCACTTT	CAISELNSPLHF	TRBJ1-6	-	-	TRBV10-3
TGTGCCAGCAGTGGAGAGACAAGCTCCTACGAGCAGTACTTC	CASSGETSSYEQYF	TRBJ2-7	few	-	TRBV2
TGTGCCACCAGCCCGGGACGGTTGAACACTGAAGCTTTCTTT	CATSPGRLNTEAFF	TRBJ1-1	few	-	TRBV15
TGTGCCAGCAGAATCGCCCCGAGGGATACGCAGTATTTT	CASRIAPRDTQYF	TRBJ2-3	few	-	TRBV12-3/TRBV12-4
TGTGCCAGCAGTGACGGACTAGCGGGAGGCCGACTTGAGCAGTTCTTC	CASSDGLAGGRLEQFF	TRBJ2-1	few	TRBD2	TRBV6-1
TGTGCCAGCCAGGACTCCCCCGGCGGGAATGAGCAGTTCTTC	CASQDSPGGNEQFF	TRBJ2-1	few	-	TRBV25-1
TGTGCCAGCAAGGGCCTGGAAAAACTGTTTTTT	CASKGLEKLFF	TRBJ1-4	few	-	TRBV2
TGCAGTGCAAGGACCACAGATACGCAGTATTTT	CSARTTDTQYF	TRBJ2-3	-	-	TRBV20-1
TGCGCCAGCAGCTCGTCTCAGAAGACGCAGTATTTT	CASSSSQKTQYF	TRBJ2-3	many	-	TRBV5-1
TGTGCCAGCTCGCCGGGAGAAGATCAGCCCCAGCATTTT	CASSPGEDQPQHF	TRBJ1-5	few	-	TRBV18
TGTGCCAGCAGCTCGAGGATTAGCGGGGGCGTGGTGGCCCAGTACTTC	CASSSRISGGVVAQYF	TRBJ2-5	-	TRBD2	TRBV7-2
TGTGCCAGTTCTGGGGCAGGGAATCAGCCCCAGCATTTT	CASSGAGNQPQHF	TRBJ1-5	many	-	TRBV12-3/TRBV12-4
TGCAGTGCTCCGAGGCAGGGGCCCAATCAGCCCCAGCATTTT	CSAPRQGPNQPQHF	TRBJ1-5	few	-	TRBV20-1
TGTGCCAGCAGTACCGTGGGGCCCGGGACGCAGTATTTT	CASSTVGPGTQYF	TRBJ2-3	-	-	TRBV6-2/TRBV6-3
TGTGCCAGCAAGAGGGGACTAACGGAAGAGACCCAGTACTTC	CASKRGLTEETQYF	TRBJ2-5	-	TRBD2	TRBV6-1
TGCGCCAGCAGTTATCCTTCCAAAGAGACCCAGTACTTC	CASSYPSKETQYF	TRBJ2-5	-	-	TRBV5-1
TGCAGTGCTAGCTCGGGAACTAATGAAAAACTGTTTTTT	CSASSGTNEKLFF	TRBJ1-4	-	-	TRBV20-1
TGTGCCAGCAGCCCCGACGGGCACGGGACTGAAGCTTTCTTT	CASSPDGHGTEAFF	TRBJ1-1	-	-	TRBV5-5
TGTGCCAGCACCTCTTCGGGGGCAATGTACAATGAGCAGTTCTTC	CASTSSGAMYNEQFF	TRBJ2-1	-	-	TRBV5-6
TGTGCCATCAGTGGTTGGGACAGGGGGCTGGACGAGCAGTACTTC	CAISGWDRGLDEQYF	TRBJ2-7	-	TRBD1	TRBV10-3
TGTGCCAGCAGCTTGGGTTACGGCACCGGGGAGCTGTTTTTT	CASSLGYGTGELFF	TRBJ2-2	-	-	TRBV5-6
TGTGCCAGCAGTTTATTGGGAACGCTTATTCGGGACCAGCAGTTCTTC	CASSLLGTLIRDQQFF	TRBJ2-1	many	-	TRBV6-2/TRBV6-3
TGTGCCAGCCGAGGCCTTGGACAGGGTGAGACAGATACGCAGTATTTT	CASRGLGQGETDTQYF	TRBJ2-3	many	TRBD1	TRBV6-1
TGCGCCAGCAGCTTGTCAACTAGCGGGGGGGCCTGGGAGCTGTTTTTT	CASSLSTSGGAWELFF	TRBJ2-2	many	TRBD2	TRBV5-1
TGTGCCAGCTCACCACGGAAGGGTTTGAAGCCCCAGCATTTT	CASSPRKGLKPQHF	TRBJ1-5	few	-	TRBV18
TGTGCCAGCAGTTTTGCGGGGGACGGGGAGCAGTACTTC	CASSFAGDGEQYF	TRBJ2-7	many	TRBD2	TRBV12-3/TRBV12-4
TGTGCCAGTCAGACAGTTATGAACACTGAAGCTTTCTTT	CASQTVMNTEAFF	TRBJ1-1	few	-	TRBV12-3/TRBV12-4
TGCGCCAGCAGCTTGGGGGACATTTTCACAGATACGCAGTATTTT	CASSLGDIFTDTQYF	TRBJ2-3	few	-	TRBV5-1
TGCGCCAGCAGCCGGGGACTAGCCGAAGAGACCCAGTACTTC	CASSRGLAEETQYF	TRBJ2-5	few	TRBD2	TRBV5-1
TGCAGTGCTCCCCGGAGCGGGGCCTCCTACAATGAGCAGTTCTTC	CSAPRSGASYNEQFF	TRBJ2-1	-	TRBD2	TRBV20-1
TGTGCCAGCAGTGATACTAGCCCGGTCTTCAATGAGCAGTTCTTC	CASSDTSPVFNEQFF	TRBJ2-1	-	-	TRBV6-2/TRBV6-3
TGCAGTGCTAACGAAAGGGGCAGGTCTGGCTACACCTTC	CSANERGRSGYTF	TRBJ1-2	few	-	TRBV20-1
TGTGCCAGCAGCCCGACAACTAGCGGGAGGGCAAGGGAGCAGTTCTTC	CASSPTTSGRAREQFF	TRBJ2-1	-	TRBD2	TRBV7-8
TGTGCCATCAGTGGCACAGGGCCTACAACCTACGAGCAGTACTTC	CAISGTGPTTYEQYF	TRBJ2-7	-	-	TRBV10-3
TGCAGTGCTAGTACGGGACTAGCATCTGGAGGACACGAGCAGTACTTC	CSASTGLASGGHEQYF	TRBJ2-7	-	TRBD2	TRBV20-1